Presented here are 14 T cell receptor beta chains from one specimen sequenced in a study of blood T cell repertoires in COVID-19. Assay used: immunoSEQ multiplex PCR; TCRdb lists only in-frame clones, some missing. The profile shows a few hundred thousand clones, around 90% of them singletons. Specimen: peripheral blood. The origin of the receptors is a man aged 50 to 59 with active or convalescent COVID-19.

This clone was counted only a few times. In DNA form, the CDR3 reads TGTGCCAGCAGCTTAGTACCAGAGAACACTGAAGCTTTCTTT. This gives the protein CASSLVPENTEAFF. This chain connects TRBV13 to TRBJ1-1; no clear D. Trimming left V 1 base short and J 1 base short, with 7 bases between. The germline CDR1 and CDR2 sequences are PRHDT and FYEKMQ (reference sequence). The length of the CDR3 is 14 residues.

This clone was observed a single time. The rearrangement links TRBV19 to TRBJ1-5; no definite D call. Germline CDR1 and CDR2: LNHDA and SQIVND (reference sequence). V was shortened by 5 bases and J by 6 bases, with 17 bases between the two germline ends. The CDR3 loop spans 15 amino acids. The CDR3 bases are TGTGCCAGTAGTCTGGAGGTATTAACCCCTCAGCCCCAGCATTTT. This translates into CASSLEVLTPQPQHF.

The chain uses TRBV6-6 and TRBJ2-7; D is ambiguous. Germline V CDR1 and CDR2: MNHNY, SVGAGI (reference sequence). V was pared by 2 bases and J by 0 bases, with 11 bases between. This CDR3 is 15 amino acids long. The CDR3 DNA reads TGTGCCAGCAGTTACATAGCCATCAGCTCCTACGAGCAGTACTTC. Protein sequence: CASSYIAISSYEQYF.

The DNA for the CDR3 is TGCGCCAGCAGCCAAGGAACCGGGAAGGGGAGGGATACGCAGTATTTT. Translated, it gives CASSQGTGKGRDTQYF. The J gene is TRBJ2-3, the V gene TRBV4-1; TRBD2 is a possible D gene (6 bases). CDR3 length: 16 amino acids. V was pared by 1 base and J by 6 bases, with 17 bases between. The germline gives CDR1 MGHRA, CDR2 YSYEKL.

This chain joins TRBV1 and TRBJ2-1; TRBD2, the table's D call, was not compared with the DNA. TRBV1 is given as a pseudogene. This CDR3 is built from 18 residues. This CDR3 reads CTSSQESVSAGAVNEQFF. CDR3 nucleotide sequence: TGCACCAGCAGCCAAGAATCCGTTTCAGCGGGAGCTGTAAATGAGCAGTTCTTC.

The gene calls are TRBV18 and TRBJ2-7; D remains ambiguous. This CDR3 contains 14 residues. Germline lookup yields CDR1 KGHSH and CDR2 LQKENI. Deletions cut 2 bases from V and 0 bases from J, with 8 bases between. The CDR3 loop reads CASSPGPISYEQYF. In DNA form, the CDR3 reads TGTGCCAGCTCACCAGGCCCGATCTCCTACGAGCAGTACTTC.

Here the CDR3 DNA reads TGTGCCAGCAGTCGGACAGGGCAAGAGACCCAGTACTTC. Residues: CASSRTGQETQYF. The chain uses TRBV7-3 and TRBJ2-5; 8 bases line up with TRBD1. J gave up 2 bases and V 6 bases, and 2 bases lay outside the gene matches. The length of the CDR3 is 13 residues. Per germline, CDR1 SGHTA and CDR2 FQGTGA. The whole variable domain, filled in from reference TRBV7-3 and TRBJ2-5, reads GAGVSQTPSNKVTEKGKYVELRCDPISGHTALYWYRQSLGQGPEFLIYFQGTGAADDSGLPNDRFFAVRPEGSVSTLKIQRTERGDSAVYLCASSRTGQETQYFGPGTRLLVL.

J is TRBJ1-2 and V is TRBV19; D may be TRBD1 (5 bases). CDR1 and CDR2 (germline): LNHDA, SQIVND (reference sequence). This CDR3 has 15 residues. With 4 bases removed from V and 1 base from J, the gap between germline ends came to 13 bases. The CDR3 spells CASSNGEGINYGYTF. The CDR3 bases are TGTGCCAGTAGTAACGGGGAGGGGATTAACTATGGCTACACCTTC.

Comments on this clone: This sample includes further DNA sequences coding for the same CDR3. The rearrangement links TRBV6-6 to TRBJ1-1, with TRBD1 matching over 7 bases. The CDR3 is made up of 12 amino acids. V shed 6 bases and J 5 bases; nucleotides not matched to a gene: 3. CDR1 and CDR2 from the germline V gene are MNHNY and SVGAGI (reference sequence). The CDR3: CASSPGGTEAFF. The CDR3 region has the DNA TGTGCCAGCAGCCCAGGGGGGACTGAAGCTTTCTTT.

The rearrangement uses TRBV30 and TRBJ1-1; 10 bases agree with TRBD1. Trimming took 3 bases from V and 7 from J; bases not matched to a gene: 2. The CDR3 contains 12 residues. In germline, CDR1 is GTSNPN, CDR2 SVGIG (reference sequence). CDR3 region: CAWSRTGGEAFF. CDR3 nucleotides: TGTGCCTGGAGCAGGACAGGGGGTGAAGCTTTCTTT.

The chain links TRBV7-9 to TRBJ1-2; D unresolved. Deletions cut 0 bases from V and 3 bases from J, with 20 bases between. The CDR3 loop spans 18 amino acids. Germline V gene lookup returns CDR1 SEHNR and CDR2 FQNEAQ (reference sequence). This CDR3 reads CASSLALRSGISDYGYTF. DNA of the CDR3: TGTGCCAGCAGCTTAGCGCTCAGATCGGGGATTTCGGACTATGGCTACACCTTC.

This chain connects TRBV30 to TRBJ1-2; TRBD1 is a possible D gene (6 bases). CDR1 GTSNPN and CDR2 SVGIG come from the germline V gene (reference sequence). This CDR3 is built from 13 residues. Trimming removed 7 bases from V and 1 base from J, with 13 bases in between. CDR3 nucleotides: TGTGCCTCAAATCCGGGACATAACTATGGCTACACCTTC. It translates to CASNPGHNYGYTF.

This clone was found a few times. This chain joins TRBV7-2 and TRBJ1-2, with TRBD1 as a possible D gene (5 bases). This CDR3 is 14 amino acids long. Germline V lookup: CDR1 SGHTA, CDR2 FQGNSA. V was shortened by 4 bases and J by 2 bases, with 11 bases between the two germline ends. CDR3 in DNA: TGTGCCAGCAGCTCGACAGCGGGGAACTATGGCTACACCTTC. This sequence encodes CASSSTAGNYGYTF.

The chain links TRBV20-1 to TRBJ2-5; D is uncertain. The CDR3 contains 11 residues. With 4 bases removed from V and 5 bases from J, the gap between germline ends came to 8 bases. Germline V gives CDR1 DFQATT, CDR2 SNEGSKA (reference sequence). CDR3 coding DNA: TGCAGTGCTAACCAGTTGGAGACCCAGTACTTC. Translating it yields CSANQLETQYF.